The 4 T cell receptor beta chains below come from one sample, sequenced in a study of cytomegalovirus exposure and HLA in healthy donors. TCRdb's table, derived via immunoSEQ multiplex PCR, lists solely in-frame clones and lacks some. Of a few hundred thousand clones detected, 90% appear once; the ten largest clones hold under 0.45%. The specimen was PBMCs. The receptor set was obtained from a woman aged 18 to 35 in good health and CMV-seronegative.

This clone showed up just once. The chain has TRBV10-2 and TRBJ1-5, with no clear D. The length of the CDR3 is 15 residues. Between the trimmed V and J ends, which lost 3 bases and 1 base, there was a span of 10 bases. The germline V gene has CDR1 WSHSY and CDR2 SAAADI. The CDR3 here is CASSDVRWSNQPQHF. As DNA, the CDR3 is TGCGCCAGCAGTGATGTCAGGTGGAGCAATCAGCCCCAGCATTTT.

J is TRBJ2-3 and V is TRBV18; perhaps TRBD2 as D (6 bases). The CDR3 consists of 16 residues. Germline assignment: CDR1 KGHSH and CDR2 LQKENI. Trimming removed 1 base from V and 0 bases from J, with 11 bases in between. Written as DNA, the CDR3 is TGTGCCAGCTCACCACTCCCTAGCGAAAGCACAGATACGCAGTATTTT. Amino acids: CASSPLPSESTDTQYF.

The J gene is TRBJ1-1, the V gene TRBV7-9, with D possibly TRBD1 on 6 matching bases. V was shortened by 1 base and J by 0 bases, with 9 bases between the two germline ends. This CDR3 region has 15 residues. Looked up from germline, CDR1 is SEHNR and CDR2 is FQNEAQ (reference sequence). The CDR3 loop is CASSLEGQLNTEAFF. Here the CDR3 DNA reads TGTGCCAGCAGCTTAGAGGGACAATTGAACACTGAAGCTTTCTTT.

The genes are TRBV11-3 and TRBJ2-1, with 14 bases that match TRBD2. Germline assignment: CDR1 SGHNT and CDR2 YENEEA. This CDR3 has 16 residues. V shed 5 bases, J shed 8 bases, and the junction held 8 bases outside the gene matches. CDR3 DNA: TGTGCCAGCAGCCTGAGGACTAGCGGGGGGTTCGATGAGCAGTTCTTC. Translated: CASSLRTSGGFDEQFF.